The clone carrying this T cell receptor (beta chain) was seen at least ten times. In TCRdb, the 5' RACE reads were re-called with MiXCR into one record per CDR3 protein. The table includes about 560,000 distinct CDR3 sequences, 15% to 20% detected once. This CDR3 spans 13 amino acids. V lost 2 bases and J lost 0, with 6 bases in between. CDR1 and CDR2 from the germline V gene are SGDLS and YYNGEE. This specimen comes from a study of T-cell memory formation after mild COVID-19. The source material was PBMCs or a T cell subset sorted from them (not recorded which). This sequence originates from an adult woman who had mild COVID-19 (a few samples of this study predate the infection). Cell type and time point are not known. The chain has TRBV9 and TRBJ2-7; D is unresolved. CDR3 bases: TGTGCCAGCAGCGTGGGGTCCTCCTACGAGCAGTACTTC. This sequence encodes CASSVGSSYEQYF.